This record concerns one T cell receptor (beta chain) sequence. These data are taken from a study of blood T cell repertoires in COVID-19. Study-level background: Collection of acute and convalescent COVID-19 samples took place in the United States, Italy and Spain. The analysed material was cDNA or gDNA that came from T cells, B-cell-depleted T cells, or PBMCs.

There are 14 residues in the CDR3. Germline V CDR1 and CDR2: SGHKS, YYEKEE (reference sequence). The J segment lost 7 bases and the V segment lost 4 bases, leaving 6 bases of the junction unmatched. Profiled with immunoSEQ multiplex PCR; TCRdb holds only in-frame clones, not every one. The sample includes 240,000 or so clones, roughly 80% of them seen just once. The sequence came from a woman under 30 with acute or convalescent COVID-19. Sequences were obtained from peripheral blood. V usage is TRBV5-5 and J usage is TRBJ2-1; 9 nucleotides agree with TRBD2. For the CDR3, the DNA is TGTGCCAGCAGCCCGGGACTAGCTCAGAATGAGCAGTTCTTC. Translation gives CASSPGLAQNEQFF. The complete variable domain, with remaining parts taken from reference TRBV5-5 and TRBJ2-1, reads DAGVTQSPTHLIKTRGQQVTLRCSPISGHKSVSWYQQVLGQGPQFIFQYYEKEERGRGNFPDRFSARQFPNYSSELNVNALLLGDSALYLCASSPGLAQNEQFFGPGTRLTVL.